Presented here are 31 T cell receptor beta chains from one specimen sequenced in a study of blood T cells in healthy people across ages. Through a sample-barcoded 5' primer and a J-beta primer mix, a second PCR was run for roughly 6 to 11 cycles. MiXCR was run by TCRdb on the 5' RACE reads, yielding one entry per CDR3 protein. Of more than 1,000,000 distinct CDR3 sequences in the sample, 25% were seen once. This sample also belongs to another study, concerning T cells of mothers and their children.

Sample: blood. The receptors derive from a girl aged 2 to 10 in good health.

The chain links TRBV20-1 to TRBJ1-2; TRBD1 matches at 8 bases. CDR1 and CDR2 from the germline V gene are DFQATT and SNEGSKA (reference sequence). The V and J ends lost 4 bases and 5 bases, in that order; junction bases with no gene match: 6. This CDR3 comprises 13 residues. In DNA form, the CDR3 reads TGCAGTGCTATCCAGGGGGCTGTTTATGGCTACACCTTC. Translation gives CSAIQGAVYGYTF.

This sequence joins TRBV29-1 and TRBJ2-5; a weak D match, TRBD1 (6 bases). CDR1 is SQVTM, CDR2 ANQGSEA, per germline. The length of the CDR3 is 13 residues. Trimming stripped 2 bases from V and 3 bases from J, with 10 bases between. The CDR3 DNA reads as TGCAGCGTTGAACCCCGACAGGAAGAGACCCAGTACTTC. As protein: CSVEPRQEETQYF.

The chain couples TRBV29-1 to TRBJ1-2, with D perhaps matching TRBD1 (6 bases). This CDR3 spans 12 amino acids. The V end lost 1 base, the J end lost 5 bases, and 8 bases lay between the germline ends. Germline-derived CDR1 and CDR2 are SQVTM and ANQGSEA. CDR3 bases: TGCAGCGTTGAAGCTGGACAGTATGGCTACACCTTC. Translating it yields CSVEAGQYGYTF.

The V and J genes are TRBV12-3 or TRBV12-4 and TRBJ1-2; D perhaps matches TRBD1 (6 bases). The CDR3 consists of 14 residues. Trimming removed 6 bases from V and 3 bases from J, with 14 bases in between. The CDR3 spells CASSEGGIHYGYTF. The CDR3 region has the DNA TGTGCCAGCAGCGAGGGGGGGATACACTATGGCTACACCTTC.

This chain joins TRBV14 and TRBJ2-5; D is undetermined. Trimming removed 1 base at V and 10 bases at J, with 10 bases between. The germline V gene encodes CDR1 SGHDN and CDR2 FVKESK. The CDR3 totals 12 residues. The CDR3 sequence: CASSQARVDQYF. The DNA for the CDR3 is TGTGCCAGCAGCCAAGCACGTGTAGACCAGTACTTC.

This clonotype is classed as medium-sized (0.01 to 0.1%). The chain is built from TRBV7-8 and TRBJ2-1, with 10 bases aligning to TRBD2. Germline CDR1 and CDR2: SGHVS and FQNEAQ. The V segment lost 3 bases and the J segment 6 bases; nucleotides outside the gene matches: 5. This CDR3 contains 15 residues. The CDR3 DNA is TGTGCCAGCAGCTTGCAGCGGGGGGGCCGCAATGAGCAGTTCTTC. It encodes CASSLQRGGRNEQFF.

In regard to this clonotype: The junction differs from germline at one of its ends, possibly a read error. V usage is TRBV11-3 and J usage is TRBJ2-3; tentatively, D is TRBD2 (6 bases). Germline V gene data show CDR1 as SGHNT and CDR2 as YENEEA. This CDR3 spans 16 amino acids. CDR3 in DNA: TGTGCCAGCAGCCGGGGGACTCTCCGAGTCACAGATACGAAGTATTTT. Protein sequence: CASSRGTLRVTDTKYF. Complete variable domain (other parts from reference TRBV11-3 and TRBJ2-3): EAGVVQSPRYKIIEKKQPVAFWCNPISGHNTLYWYLQNLGQGPELLIRYENEEAVDDSQLPKDRFSAERLKGVDSTLKIQPAELGDSAVYLCASSRGTLRVTDTKYFGPGTRLTVL.

V and J are TRBV6-5 and TRBJ2-1, with 8 bases fitting TRBD1. V lost 4 bases to trimming and J lost 8 bases; unmatched junction nucleotides: 19. This CDR3 has 18 residues. Looked up from germline, CDR1 is MNHEY and CDR2 is SVGAGI. CDR3: CASSSDPIGTGLGDEQFF. The CDR3 DNA is TGTGCCAGCAGTTCCGACCCGATCGGGACAGGCCTTGGCGATGAGCAGTTCTTC.

Remarks on this clonotype: A junction end diverges from the germline sequence, so it may reflect a read error. V usage is TRBV29-1 and J usage is TRBJ1-2; tentative D call: TRBD1 (6 bases). The CDR3 spans 13 residues. CDR1 and CDR2 (germline): SQVTM, ANQGSEA. The CDR3 loop reads CSVGGTGIYSYTF. CDR3 nucleotides: TGCAGCGTTGGGGGAACAGGGATCTATAGCTACACCTTC.

The chain joins TRBV11-3 to TRBJ2-5, with D unclear. The end of the DNA is better explained by TRBJ2-1, so the J call may be wrong. The CDR3 totals 12 residues. Germline CDR1 SGHNT, CDR2 YENEEA. DNA of the CDR3: TGTGCCAGCAGCTCGGTGATCGATGAGCAGTTCTTC. This encodes CASSSVIDEQFF.

This sequence joins TRBV19 and TRBJ1-1; the D is unclear. The germline CDR1 and CDR2 sequences are LNHDA and SQIVND (reference sequence). V was cut by 8 bases and J by 3 bases, with 10 bases left in between. There are 12 residues in the CDR3. CDR3 coding DNA: TGTGCCAGTCATCTGGGAGACACTGAAGCTTTCTTT. This translates into CASHLGDTEAFF.

The rearrangement joins TRBV7-2 to TRBJ2-7; 7 bases are a match to TRBD2. The CDR3 has 15 amino acids. Germline CDR1 SGHTA, CDR2 FQGNSA. Trimming at V came to 2 bases and at J to 5 bases, leaving 9 bases not matched to a gene. This CDR3 is CASSLSGRALHEQYF. The CDR3, as DNA: TGTGCCAGCAGCTTAAGTGGGAGGGCCCTCCACGAGCAGTACTTC.

This clonotype was detected a few times. The chain recombines TRBV14 with TRBJ2-7; 12 bases are shared with TRBD2. The CDR3 totals 15 residues. Trimming cost V 4 bases and J 6 bases; bases outside gene matches: 7. CDR1 and CDR2 from the germline V gene are SGHDN and FVKESK. The CDR3 DNA reads as TGTGCCAGCAGCCGTCGACTAGCGGGAGCATTCGAGCAGTACTTC. Translating it yields CASSRRLAGAFEQYF.

The CDR3 bases are TGTGCCAGCTCTAGCAGGGCTGGAGCTTTCTTT. Translation gives CASSSRAGAFF. V is TRBV2 and J is TRBJ1-1; D is possibly TRBD1 (5 bases). Per the germline V gene, CDR1 is SNHLY and CDR2 is FYNNEI. There are 11 residues in the CDR3. V lost 8 bases and J 10 bases, leaving 14 bases between the germline ends.

The V call is TRBV29-1, the J call TRBJ2-1; D is ambiguous. Deletions cut 6 bases from V and 5 bases from J, with 11 bases between. The V gene's germline CDR1 is SQVTM and CDR2 ANQGSEA. CDR3 length: 12 amino acids. The chain's CDR3 is CSVLPLDNEQFF. CDR3 bases: TGCAGCGTACTACCCCTCGACAATGAGCAGTTCTTC.

The V gene is TRBV12-3 or TRBV12-4, the J gene TRBJ2-5, with 7 positions matching TRBD2. The ends lost 5 bases at V and 9 bases at J; junction bases unmatched: 9. There are 13 residues in the CDR3. For the CDR3, the DNA is TGTGCCAGCAGTCGACGGGGGGATGCGGCCCAGTACTTC. As protein: CASSRRGDAAQYF.

In this sample, this clonotype turned up a few times. The chain employs TRBV29-1 and TRBJ1-4; a weak D match, TRBD1 (6 bases). V was pared by 7 bases and J by 1 base, with 10 bases between. The CDR3 sequence is 13 residues long. Per germline, CDR1 SQVTM and CDR2 ANQGSEA. This CDR3 is CSGKQGTNEKLFF. The CDR3 region has the DNA TGCAGCGGGAAACAGGGAACTAATGAAAAACTGTTTTTT. Full variable domain (outside the CDR3, taken from reference TRBV29-1 and TRBJ1-4): SAVISQKPSRDICQRGTSLTIQCQVDSQVTMMFWYRQQPGQSLTLIATANQGSEATYESGFVIDKFPISRPNLTFSTLTVSNMSPEDSSIYLCSGKQGTNEKLFFGSGTQLSVL.

The J gene is TRBJ2-5, the V gene TRBV3-1; D is uncertain. Germline values: CDR1 LGHDT, CDR2 YNNKEL (reference sequence). The CDR3 extends over 14 amino acids. Trimming pared 0 bases from V and 7 bases from J, leaving 12 bases between. The CDR3 DNA is TGTGCCAGCAGCCAAGAGGTCGGTCCGGGGACCCAGTACTTC. This encodes CASSQEVGPGTQYF.

V usage is TRBV4-2 and J usage is TRBJ2-6, with 7 bases that match TRBD1. The CDR3 runs to 17 residues. With V trimmed by 3 bases and J by 0 bases, 5 bases remained unmatched. Germline assignment: CDR1 LGHNA and CDR2 YNFKEQ. CDR3 sequence (DNA): TGTGCCAGCAGCCAGGGAGAGGGGGCCTCTGGGGCCAACGTCCTGACTTTC. As protein: CASSQGEGASGANVLTF.

The J gene is TRBJ2-5, the V gene TRBV20-1, with D possibly TRBD1 on 5 matching bases. The germline V gene encodes CDR1 DFQATT and CDR2 SNEGSKA (reference sequence). V was cut by 5 bases and J by 1 base, with 11 bases left in between. The CDR3 sequence is 13 residues long. In nucleotides, the CDR3 is TGCAGTGCTTTTCAGGGCCTCCAAGAGACCCAGTACTTC. Translation: CSAFQGLQETQYF.

V gene TRBV7-8 combines with J gene TRBJ2-3; 9 bases are a match to TRBD2. The V gene's germline CDR1 is SGHVS and CDR2 FQNEAQ. The CDR3 sequence is 15 residues long. The V gene end was trimmed by 6 bases and the J gene end by 6 bases; junction bases not matched to a gene: 10. CDR3 DNA: TGTGCCAGCAGGAGACTAGCGGCCCCGCAGGATACGCAGTATTTT. It encodes CASRRLAAPQDTQYF.

Many counts were recorded for this clonotype. The chain combines TRBV27 with TRBJ1-1; D gene ambiguous. CDR3 length: 14 residues. Trimming removed 3 bases from V and 4 bases from J, with 12 bases in between. Germline V gene data show CDR1 as MNHEY and CDR2 as SMNVEV (reference sequence). The CDR3 DNA follows: TGTGCCAGCAGTTTTGGCGGAGAAGGCACTGAAGCTTTCTTT. Its translation is CASSFGGEGTEAFF.

CDR3 coding DNA: TGTGCCATCAGTGGGGATCAAAATGAGCAGTTCTTC. Translation gives CAISGDQNEQFF. The chain links TRBV10-3 to TRBJ2-1; no reliable D call. The CDR3 length is 12 residues. The ends were cut back, 4 bases at V and 7 bases at J, with 8 bases in the middle. CDR1 and CDR2 from the germline V gene are ENHRY and SYGVKD.

This clonotype was seen a handful of times. This chain links TRBV5-1 with TRBJ2-1, with 11 nucleotides matching TRBD2. V shed 4 bases, J shed 6 bases, and the junction held 3 bases outside the gene matches. CDR3 length: 14 residues. Germline loops: CDR1 SGHRS, CDR2 YFSETQ. CDR3 DNA sequence: TGCGCCAGCAGCGAGGGACTAGCGGCCAATGAGCAGTTCTTC. It encodes CASSEGLAANEQFF.

V is TRBV5-1 and J is TRBJ1-1, with a tentative D call TRBD1 (6 bases). Germline V gene lookup returns CDR1 SGHRS and CDR2 YFSETQ. The CDR3 has 14 residues. V lost 4 bases and J 7 bases, leaving 17 bases between the germline ends. CDR3 sequence reads: CASSPHGQSVEAFF. As DNA, the CDR3 is TGCGCCAGCAGCCCCCATGGACAGAGTGTTGAAGCTTTCTTT.

The rearrangement uses TRBV20-1 and TRBJ2-5; 7 bases line up with TRBD2. Germline values: CDR1 DFQATT, CDR2 SNEGSKA (reference sequence). Germline trimming cut 6 bases from V and 2 bases from J; bases unmatched to any gene: 9. The CDR3 loop spans 14 amino acids. This CDR3 is CSAHLADKQETQYF. In nucleotides, the CDR3 is TGCAGTGCCCATCTAGCGGACAAACAAGAGACCCAGTACTTC.

Details on this clonotype: Germline and junction disagree at one end, which may indicate a read error. The chain combines TRBV7-2 with TRBJ2-5; perhaps D is TRBD1 or TRBD2 (5 bases each). The CDR3 consists of 13 residues. Germline V lookup: CDR1 SGHTA, CDR2 FQGNSA. The chain's CDR3 is CASSLMGLDSLFF. Here the CDR3 DNA reads TGTGCCAGCAGCTTAATGGGGCTGGACTCCTTGTTCTTC.

This clonotype was observed a single time. This chain joins TRBV4-3 and TRBJ2-2, with 8 nucleotides matching TRBD1. V lost 4 bases and J lost 9; bases outside the gene matches: 7. Germline V lookup: CDR1 LGHNA, CDR2 YSLEER. This CDR3 is built from 14 residues. The CDR3 here is CASSLAQGARELFF. CDR3 DNA sequence: TGCGCCAGCAGCCTCGCTCAGGGGGCCAGGGAGCTGTTTTTT.

The rearrangement links TRBV4-1 to TRBJ2-2, with D possibly matching TRBD1 (6 bases). Germline V CDR1 and CDR2: MGHRA, YSYEKL. V was clipped by 5 bases and J by 3 bases, with 22 bases between them. The CDR3 length is 18 residues. The CDR3 coding sequence is TGCGCCAGCAGCTTCCCTCCGGTTGGGACATCCTACACCGGGGAGCTGTTTTTT. Translated: CASSFPPVGTSYTGELFF.

The chain uses TRBV29-1 and TRBJ1-1, with D maybe TRBD1 (5 bases). Trimming left V 4 bases short and J 11 bases short, with 17 bases between. The V gene's germline CDR1 is SQVTM and CDR2 ANQGSEA. The CDR3 contains 12 residues. CDR3 region: CSVGGWQGVAFF. For the CDR3, the DNA is TGCAGCGTTGGAGGGTGGCAGGGCGTTGCTTTCTTT.

This clonotype was detected only a few times. The genes are TRBV3-1 and TRBJ2-1; TRBD2 agrees at 9 bases. The J call may be incorrect, as the DNA end agrees better with TRBJ2-7. The germline CDR1 and CDR2 sequences are LGHDT and YNNKEL (reference sequence). This CDR3 is built from 16 residues. The CDR3 spells CASSHGRGGASYEQYF. Written as DNA, the CDR3 is TGTGCCAGCAGCCACGGTCGCGGGGGGGCCTCCTACGAGCAGTACTTC.